Described below is a single T cell receptor beta chain sequence and its context. Antigen: not known. The CDR3 has 15 amino acids. The germline V gene has CDR1 SGHTA and CDR2 FQGNSA. With 6 bases clipped from V and 3 bases from J, the junction kept 7 bases outside the gene matches. Repertoires were generated with immunoSEQ multiplex PCR, while TCRdb's copy carries only in-frame clones and drops some. The repertoire consists of approximately 41,000 clones, with 60% to 85% occurring once and the leading ten covering 6.3%. This entry is derived from a study of a mutant IDH1 vaccine in newly diagnosed glioma. Study-level background: Vaccination followed radiotherapy alone by 4-6 weeks, or accompanied temozolomide cycles. Study-wide points: Altogether, 80% to 95% of patients exhibited vaccine-induced immune responses.

Time point noted: week 23, last vaccination. All doses held 300 ug of mutant IDH1 20-mer peptide, with topical imiquimod. Each of the donors came in with new WHO grade 3 or 4 astrocytomas that were IDH1-mutant and ATRX-lost. The sequenced sample was PBMCs, obtained from a glioma patient whose treatment included an IDH1 peptide vaccine. V and J are TRBV7-2 and TRBJ2-7; the match to TRBD2 covers 11 bases. The clonotype originates from a woman aged 40-49 years with glioma. Some clones in this sample may be carry-over from other donors' samples. CDR3 protein: CASSHTSGGVYEQYF. CDR3 in DNA: TGTGCCAGCAGTCATACTAGCGGGGGAGTCTACGAGCAGTACTTC.